This paragraph covers one TCR beta chain sequence. The CDR3 covers 14 residues. Germline values: CDR1 MDHEN, CDR2 SYDVKM. With V trimmed by 6 bases and J by 2 bases, 5 bases remained unmatched. This sample was taken from a study of control samples from healthy donors and cancer patients. Profiling relied on immunoSEQ multiplex PCR, and the TCRdb table lists in-frame clones only, not all of them. The sample records approximately 150,000 clones, 90% to 95% being singletons. The source of this sequence is a woman aged 30 to 39 in good health. The rearrangement links TRBV28 to TRBJ2-7, with 9 bases aligning to TRBD1. Sequencing was performed on blood. DNA for the CDR3: TGTGCCAGCAGAGGGACAGGGCTTACCTACGAGCAGTACTTC. Translated: CASRGTGLTYEQYF.